These 27 T cell receptor beta chains originate from one sample sequenced in a study of cytomegalovirus exposure and HLA in healthy donors. Both 60 Vbeta primers and 13 Jbeta primers went into the PCR. Sequencing was performed with immunoSEQ multiplex PCR; in TCRdb, only in-frame clones are kept and a portion is missing. The sample lists tens of thousands of clones, about 77% occurring once. The sample comprised PBMCs. These receptors originate from a male donor in good health and CMV-seropositive.

The V gene is TRBV15, the J gene TRBJ2-5; 9 bases agree with TRBD1. Germline loops: CDR1 LNHNV, CDR2 YYDKDF (reference sequence). V trimming: 3 bases; J trimming: 7 bases; junction bases outside the gene matches: 6. This CDR3 is 14 amino acids long. CDR3 residues: CATSRDRGRVTQYF. CDR3 sequence (DNA): TGTGCCACCAGCAGGGACAGGGGTAGGGTGACCCAGTACTTC. The full variable domain, completed using reference TRBV15 and TRBJ2-5, is DAMVIQNPRYQVTQFGKPVTLSCSQTLNHNVMYWYQQKSSQAPKLLFHYYDKDFNNEADTPDNFQSRRPNTSFCFLDIRSPGLGDTAMYLCATSRDRGRVTQYFGPGTRLLVL.

This chain links TRBV19 with TRBJ2-7; D may be TRBD1 (6 bases). Germline loops: CDR1 LNHDA, CDR2 SQIVND (reference sequence). V was shortened by 5 bases and J by 5 bases, with 16 bases between the two germline ends. The CDR3 totals 14 residues. The CDR3: CASSFNNRVNEQYF. DNA for the CDR3: TGTGCCAGTAGTTTTAACAACAGGGTTAACGAGCAGTACTTC.

This chain uses TRBV6-1 with TRBJ2-5; D might be TRBD1 (8 bases). CDR1 and CDR2 (germline): MNHNS, SASEGT. There are 14 residues in the CDR3. Trimming took off 4 bases at V and 11 bases at J, with 20 bases between the two ends. CDR3 region: CASSGITGGREQYF. The CDR3 DNA sequence: TGTGCCAGCAGTGGAATAACAGGGGGGCGGGAGCAGTACTTC.

J is TRBJ2-4 and V is TRBV10-1; possibly TRBD2 for D (6 bases). This CDR3 has 16 residues. Trimming removed 3 bases from V and 0 bases from J, with 12 bases in between. Germline V CDR1 and CDR2: WNHNN, SYGVQD (reference sequence). CDR3 in amino acids: CASSESGGLAKNIQYF. Here the CDR3 DNA reads TGCGCCAGCAGTGAATCCGGGGGACTAGCCAAAAACATTCAGTACTTC.

This rearrangement joins TRBV5-4 to TRBJ2-1; possibly TRBD1 for D (5 bases). Deletions cut 4 bases from V and 4 bases from J, with 9 bases between. This CDR3 has 13 residues. The germline V gene encodes CDR1 SGHNT and CDR2 YYREEE (reference sequence). CDR3 amino acids: CASSADSYNEQFF. In DNA form, the CDR3 reads TGTGCCAGCAGCGCCGACAGTTACAATGAGCAGTTCTTC. Filled out from reference TRBV5-4 and TRBJ2-1, the complete variable domain reads ETGVTQSPTHLIKTRGQQVTLRCSSQSGHNTVSWYQQALGQGPQFIFQYYREEENGRGNFPPRFSGLQFPNYSSELNVNALELDDSALYLCASSADSYNEQFFGPGTRLTVL.

This clone occurred a few times. The chain joins TRBV5-6 to TRBJ2-3; TRBD2 matches 9 bases. V lost 4 bases, J lost 4 bases, and 13 bases stayed unmatched. Germline V lookup: CDR1 SGHDT, CDR2 YYEEEE. The length of the CDR3 is 17 residues. The DNA for the CDR3 is TGTGCCAGCAGCGGGGGGAGTAGCGGGAGAGCGGCAGATACGCAGTATTTT. This encodes CASSGGSSGRAADTQYF.

On this clone itself: Compared with germline, one end of the junction differs, possibly owing to a read error. This chain joins TRBV25-1 and TRBJ2-5; D unresolved. Germline CDR1 and CDR2: MGHDK and SYGVNS. This CDR3 region has 15 residues. The CDR3 is CASSIGSTAAETQYF. CDR3 in DNA: TGTGCAAGCAGTATAGGATCGACCGCGGCGGAGACCCAGTACTTC.

The chain joins TRBV5-1 to TRBJ2-7, with TRBD1 identical over 8 bases. Trimming took 5 bases from V and 3 from J; bases not matched to a gene: 1. Germline lookup yields CDR1 SGHRS and CDR2 YFSETQ. The CDR3 extends over 12 amino acids. The DNA of the CDR3 is TGCGCCAGCAGGACAGGGGACTACGAGCAGTACTTC. Translated: CASRTGDYEQYF.

Written as DNA, the CDR3 is TGTGCCAGCAGCCGAGAGAGAGGGGATACGCAGTATTTT. Translating it yields CASSRERGDTQYF. The rearrangement links TRBV4-2 to TRBJ2-3; a weak D match, TRBD2 (5 bases). V lost 4 bases and J lost 6, with 11 bases in between. The CDR3 covers 13 residues. Germline V gene sequence: CDR1 LGHNA, CDR2 YNFKEQ.

The V call is TRBV4-1, the J call TRBJ2-2; 9 bases match TRBD2. J gave up 6 bases and V 0 bases, and 8 bases lay outside the gene matches. This CDR3 has 17 residues. Germline V gives CDR1 MGHRA, CDR2 YSYEKL. The CDR3 region is CASSQERAGGLAGELFF. The CDR3 DNA follows: TGCGCCAGCAGCCAAGAAAGGGCGGGAGGGCTGGCCGGGGAGCTGTTTTTT.

The chain combines TRBV5-1 with TRBJ2-3, with TRBD2 identical over 7 bases. The CDR3 length is 16 residues. Germline lookup yields CDR1 SGHRS and CDR2 YFSETQ. V dropped 0 bases and J dropped 5; count of bases not matched to a gene: 9. For the CDR3, the DNA is TGCGCCAGCAGCTTGGTCACGGGAGCGGGGTTAGATACGCAGTATTTT. Its translation is CASSLVTGAGLDTQYF. The full variable domain, completed using reference TRBV5-1 and TRBJ2-3, is KAGVTQTPRYLIKTRGQQVTLSCSPISGHRSVSWYQQTPGQGLQFLFEYFSETQRNKGNFPGRFSGRQFSNSRSEMNVSTLELGDSALYLCASSLVTGAGLDTQYFGPGTRLTVL.

The chain is built from TRBV10-3 and TRBJ2-5, with TRBD1 identical over 11 bases. The CDR3 has 13 amino acids. The ends lost 10 bases at V and 5 bases at J; junction bases unmatched: 6. CDR1 is ENHRY, CDR2 SYGVKD, per germline. Written as DNA, the CDR3 is TGTGCCACGTGGACAGGGGGCTATGAGACCCAGTACTTC. Amino acid sequence: CATWTGGYETQYF.

The chain couples TRBV15 to TRBJ2-7; possible D gene TRBD1, 6 bases. Trimming removed 3 bases at V and 3 bases at J, with 9 bases between. The CDR3 loop spans 13 amino acids. Germline loops: CDR1 LNHNV, CDR2 YYDKDF (reference sequence). The CDR3 reads CATSSGQNYEQYF. CDR3 coding DNA: TGTGCCACCAGCAGTGGACAGAACTACGAGCAGTACTTC.

V usage is TRBV5-1 and J usage is TRBJ2-3; no reliable D call. The CDR3 spans 14 residues. V lost 1 base, J lost 2 bases, and 8 bases lay in between. Germline V gene lookup returns CDR1 SGHRS and CDR2 YFSETQ. The CDR3 here is CASSLSQSTDTQYF. The CDR3 DNA follows: TGCGCCAGCAGCTTGTCCCAGTCCACAGATACGCAGTATTTT.

Only a few counts were recorded for this clone. This chain connects TRBV6-6 to TRBJ1-2; D is unresolved. The CDR3 has 13 amino acids. Per the germline V gene, CDR1 is MNHNY and CDR2 is SVGAGI (reference sequence). With 10 bases removed from V and 8 bases from J, the gap between germline ends came to 20 bases. The CDR3 nucleotides read TGTGCCACCCAGGTGTGGGAGGTACAGGGCTACACCTTC. Translation: CATQVWEVQGYTF.

The genes are TRBV7-2 and TRBJ2-7; D may be TRBD1 (5 bases). Germline loops: CDR1 SGHTA, CDR2 FQGNSA. CDR3 length: 15 amino acids. Trimming took off 2 bases at V and 0 bases at J, with 11 bases between the two ends. The CDR3 loop reads CASSLTGRGSYEQYF. CDR3 DNA sequence: TGTGCCAGCAGCTTAACCGGTAGGGGCTCCTACGAGCAGTACTTC.

The genes are TRBV4-1 and TRBJ1-2; no definite D call. The CDR3 is 16 residues long. Deletions cut 0 bases from V and 1 base from J, with 12 bases between. CDR1 is MGHRA and CDR2 is YSYEKL in the germline V gene. The CDR3: CASSQDLQASNYGYTF. The DNA of the CDR3 is TGCGCCAGCAGCCAAGATCTCCAGGCGAGTAACTATGGCTACACCTTC.

A few counts support this clone. V is TRBV5-1 and J is TRBJ1-4; D call uncertain. CDR3 length: 14 amino acids. V was trimmed by 5 bases and J by 7 bases, leaving 15 bases between them. Germline CDR1 reads SGHRS; CDR2 reads YFSETQ. CDR3 DNA sequence: TGCGCCAGCAGTTCCGGGCGCGGGAGTGAAAAACTGTTTTTT. Its translation is CASSSGRGSEKLFF.

The chain links TRBV19 to TRBJ2-4; 10 bases agree with TRBD2. J gave up 8 bases and V 3 bases, and 4 bases lay outside the gene matches. CDR3 length: 14 residues. Germline V gene data show CDR1 as LNHDA and CDR2 as SQIVND (reference sequence). CDR3 sequence: CASSILAGADIQYF. The CDR3 DNA reads as TGTGCCAGTAGTATCCTAGCGGGAGCGGACATTCAGTACTTC.

The J gene is TRBJ2-2, the V gene TRBV30; tentative D call: TRBD2 (5 bases). Looked up from germline, CDR1 is GTSNPN and CDR2 is SVGIG (reference sequence). V was cut by 2 bases and J by 6 bases, with 10 bases left in between. CDR3 length: 13 amino acids. The chain's CDR3 is CAWSPTRSGELFF. The CDR3 coding sequence is TGTGCCTGGAGTCCCACTAGGTCCGGGGAGCTGTTTTTT.

V gene TRBV5-1 combines with J gene TRBJ2-1; 8 bases align to TRBD2. V lost 3 bases and J lost 0; bases outside the gene matches: 2. The CDR3 contains 15 residues. Germline CDR1 and CDR2: SGHRS and YFSETQ. CDR3 bases: TGCGCCAGCAGCTCAGCGGGAGTCTCCTACAATGAGCAGTTCTTC. The encoded protein is CASSSAGVSYNEQFF.

The chain combines TRBV21-1 with TRBJ2-7; no DNA check was done on the table's D call, TRBD2. TRBV21-1 is classified as a pseudogene. CDR3 size: 15 residues. CDR3 protein: CASSRWSVTAYEQYF. The CDR3 DNA is TGTGCCAGCAGCCGCTGGAGCGTAACCGCCTACGAGCAGTACTTC.

J is TRBJ1-1 and V is TRBV6-5; maybe TRBD1 (6 bases). Germline V CDR1 and CDR2: MNHEY, SVGAGI. V was cut by 5 bases and J by 3 bases, with 10 bases left in between. There are 13 residues in the CDR3. CDR3 protein: CASSQGWDTEAFF. CDR3 sequence (DNA): TGTGCCAGCAGTCAGGGGTGGGACACTGAAGCTTTCTTT.

This chain links TRBV28 with TRBJ2-1, with 10 bases matching TRBD2. Germline CDR1 and CDR2: MDHEN and SYDVKM. CDR3 length: 17 residues. Trimming removed 3 bases from V and 4 bases from J; junction bases left unmatched: 9. The CDR3: CASSFGQLAGPYNEQFF. CDR3 nucleotide sequence: TGTGCCAGCAGTTTCGGTCAACTAGCGGGACCATACAATGAGCAGTTCTTC.

The chain employs TRBV28 and TRBJ1-3; perhaps TRBD1 as D (5 bases). CDR3 length equals 15 residues. CDR1 is MDHEN and CDR2 is SYDVKM in the germline V gene. Deletions cut 6 bases from V and 0 bases from J, with 12 bases between. The CDR3 DNA reads as TGTGCCAGCAGGTCCGACAGCAGCTCTGGAAACACCATATATTTT. Translated, it gives CASRSDSSSGNTIYF.

V is TRBV2 and J is TRBJ2-1; 13 bases are a match to TRBD2. From germline, CDR1 is SNHLY and CDR2 FYNNEI. The CDR3 runs to 14 residues. Trimming took 5 bases from V and 7 from J; bases not matched to a gene: 2. CDR3 loop: CASSRTSGSNEQFF. The CDR3 DNA sequence: TGTGCCAGCAGTCGGACTAGCGGGAGTAATGAGCAGTTCTTC.

The DNA of the CDR3 is TGTGCCAGCAGGCTATCGGGACAGGGAGGCCGCGAGCAGTACTTC. Protein sequence: CASRLSGQGGREQYF. The V call is TRBV28, the J call TRBJ2-7, with 9 bases lining up with TRBD1. V shed 6 bases and J 6 bases; nucleotides not matched to a gene: 12. From germline, CDR1 is MDHEN and CDR2 SYDVKM. The CDR3 is 15 residues long.